This passage covers 8 T cell receptor beta chains from one sample sequenced in a study of regulatory T cells in long-lasting Graves disease. Time point defined: persistent/refractory GD, antithyroid drugs over 5 years with positive TRAb. Extracted PBMC RNA gave rise to the TCR library. Construction of the TCR beta libraries employed iRepertoire HTBI primers in conjunction with Arm-PCR of CDR3 regions. MiXCR was run by TCRdb on the multiplex PCR reads, yielding one entry per CDR3 protein. This table has fewer than 600,000 distinct CDR3 sequences, roughly 23% appearing once. Here the sequenced sample was peripheral blood mononuclear cells (PBMCs), taken when the disease was refractory, from a patient treated with antithyroid drugs. The source of these receptors is a female donor with Graves disease.

Remarks on this clonotype: A much more abundant neighbour one base away suggests this may be a read error. V gene TRBV7-2 combines with J gene TRBJ1-2; the D is unclear. The CDR3 sequence is 14 residues long. Germline V CDR1 and CDR2: SGHTA, FQGNSA. Trimming cost V 7 bases and J 3 bases, with 15 bases left between them. The CDR3 coding sequence is TGTGCCAGCAACCGCCCGGTGGCCGACTATGGCTACACCTTC. Residues: CASNRPVADYGYTF.

The table lists this clonotype with a few counts. The rearrangement links TRBV3-1 to TRBJ1-2; D unresolved. CDR1 and CDR2 (germline): LGHDT, YNNKEL (reference sequence). The CDR3 totals 15 residues. The V end was cut by 1 base, the J end by 0 bases, with 9 bases between. In DNA form, the CDR3 reads TGTGCCAGCAGCCAAGCCTCCAGATCTAACTATGGCTACACCTTC. Residues: CASSQASRSNYGYTF.

Points on this clonotype: A clone one base away is much larger, so this may be a read error. The chain joins TRBV7-2 to TRBJ1-1; no clear D. Germline V gives CDR1 SGHTA, CDR2 FQGNSA. CDR3 length: 16 residues. V was clipped by 1 base and J by 3 bases, with 15 bases between them. CDR3 protein: CASSLVSRALYTEAFF. DNA of the CDR3: TGTGCCAGCAGCTTAGTCTCGAGGGCACTGTACACTGAAGCTTTCTTT.

This sequence joins TRBV4-3 and TRBJ1-4; 7 nucleotides align to TRBD1. The CDR3 has 15 amino acids. In germline, CDR1 is LGHNA, CDR2 YSLEER. V lost 2 bases to trimming and J lost 4 bases; unmatched junction nucleotides: 4. The DNA for the CDR3 is TGCGCCAGCAGCCAAACCGGGACAGTTAATGAAAAACTGTTTTTT. Amino acids: CASSQTGTVNEKLFF.

This clonotype was observed a handful of times. The chain uses TRBV7-2 and TRBJ2-4, with D unclear. The CDR3 has 16 amino acids. The V end was cut by 5 bases, the J end by 3 bases, with 17 bases between. Germline-derived CDR1 and CDR2 are SGHTA and FQGNSA. This CDR3 is CASSQLPSVSKNIQYF. CDR3 sequence (DNA): TGTGCCAGCAGCCAACTACCGTCAGTAAGCAAAAACATTCAGTACTTC.

This clonotype was detected many times. The chain uses TRBV7-2 and TRBJ2-5; possible D gene TRBD2, 6 bases. V was pared by 1 base and J by 5 bases, with 20 bases between. The CDR3 runs 17 residues. Germline assignment: CDR1 SGHTA and CDR2 FQGNSA. Here the CDR3 DNA reads TGTGCCAGCAGCTTAGGGGATGGGGGGTCCTTAACGGAGACCCAGTACTTC. It is translated as CASSLGDGGSLTETQYF.

This clonotype was counted many times. This chain links TRBV7-9 with TRBJ2-5; 9 nucleotides align to TRBD2. The CDR3 has 16 residues. V lost 2 bases, J lost 0 bases, and 4 bases stayed unmatched. CDR1 is SEHNR, CDR2 FQNEAQ, per germline (reference sequence). CDR3 amino acids: CASSLQPSGNQETQYF. The DNA for the CDR3 is TGTGCCAGCAGCTTACAGCCTAGCGGGAACCAAGAGACCCAGTACTTC.

The count of this clonotype is one. The chain couples TRBV11-1 to TRBJ1-2; TRBD1 might be the D (6 bases). The CDR3 runs 12 residues. The V end was cut by 5 bases, the J end by 5 bases, with 9 bases between. Germline V CDR1 and CDR2: SGHAT, FQDESV (reference sequence). In DNA, the CDR3 is TGTGCCAGCAGCGGGACACTTTATGGCTACACCTTC. Encoded protein: CASSGTLYGYTF.